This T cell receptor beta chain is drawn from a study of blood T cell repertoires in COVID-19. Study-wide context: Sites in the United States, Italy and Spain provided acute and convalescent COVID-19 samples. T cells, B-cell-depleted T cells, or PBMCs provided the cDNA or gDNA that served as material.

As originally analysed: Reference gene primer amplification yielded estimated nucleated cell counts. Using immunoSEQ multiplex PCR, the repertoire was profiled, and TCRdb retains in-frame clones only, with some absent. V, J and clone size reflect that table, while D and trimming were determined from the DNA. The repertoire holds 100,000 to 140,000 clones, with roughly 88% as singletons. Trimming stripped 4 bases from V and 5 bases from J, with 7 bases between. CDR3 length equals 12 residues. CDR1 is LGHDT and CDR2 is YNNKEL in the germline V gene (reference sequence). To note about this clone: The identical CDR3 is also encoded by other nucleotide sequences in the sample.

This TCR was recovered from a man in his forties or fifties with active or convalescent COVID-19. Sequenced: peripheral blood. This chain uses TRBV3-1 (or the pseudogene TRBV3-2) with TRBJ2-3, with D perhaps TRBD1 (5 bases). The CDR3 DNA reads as TGTGCCAGCAGCCCGCAGGGAGATACGCAGTATTTT. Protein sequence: CASSPQGDTQYF.